The 26 T cell receptor beta chains below come from one sample, sequenced in a study of cytomegalovirus exposure and HLA in healthy donors (dated by TCRdb to 2016 to 2017). Libraries were made using the immunoSEQ multiplex PCR assay. A mixture of 60 forward primers for TCR Vbeta segments and 13 reverse primers for TCR Jbeta segments was used in the multiplex PCR. Here the immuneACCESS table is served through TCRdb, limited to in-frame sequences with V and J called. Missing clones are a known gap in these copies; in checked studies unresolved V genes cover under half, and the rest lacks a known reason. The sample table records around 100,000 clones; 65% of these occur just once. The top ten clones comprise around 4% of the sample. The specimen sequenced was PBMCs. The receptor set was obtained from a man under 40 in good health and CMV-seropositive.

This chain connects TRBV27 to TRBJ1-1, with a possible D match to TRBD1 (5 bases). Germline V gene lookup returns CDR1 MNHEY and CDR2 SMNVEV (reference sequence). Trimming removed 11 bases at V and 9 bases at J, with 13 bases between. The CDR3 sequence is 10 residues long. For the CDR3, the DNA is TGTGCCGGGAGGGAGGGGCAAGCTTTCTTT. Encoded protein: CAGREGQAFF.

The V call is TRBV6-5, the J call TRBJ1-6; 11 positions agree with TRBD1. CDR1 and CDR2 (germline): MNHEY, SVGAGI. The CDR3 length is 14 residues. V lost 6 bases to trimming and J lost 7 bases; unmatched junction nucleotides: 2. The CDR3 loop reads CASSWDRGNSPLHF. The CDR3 DNA sequence: TGTGCCAGCAGCTGGGACAGGGGGAATTCACCCCTCCACTTT.

This rearrangement joins TRBV7-9 to TRBJ2-7, with TRBD2 matching over 7 bases. J lost 0 bases, V lost 5 bases, and 4 bases had no gene match. In germline, CDR1 is SEHNR, CDR2 FQNEAQ (reference sequence). The CDR3 length is 14 residues. The CDR3 sequence is CASSAGVYSYEQYF. In DNA, the CDR3 is TGTGCCAGCAGCGCGGGGGTCTACTCCTACGAGCAGTACTTC.

Turning to this clone: Compared with germline, one end of the junction differs, possibly owing to a read error. The chain couples TRBV7-7 to TRBJ2-7, with 8 bases fitting TRBD1. The CDR3 spans 13 residues. Germline V gene data show CDR1 as SSHAT and CDR2 as FNYEAQ (reference sequence). The CDR3: CASSPDRGYEQYF. The CDR3 bases are TGTGCTAGCAGCCCAGACAGGGGCTACGAGCAGTACTTC.

The gene calls are TRBV7-8 and TRBJ1-2; the D gene is possibly TRBD1 (6 bases). Trimming shortened V by 4 bases and J by 5 bases, and 17 bases separated the two germline ends. This CDR3 is built from 15 residues. The germline gives CDR1 SGHVS, CDR2 FQNEAQ. CDR3 in amino acids: CASSYPWGQGYGYTF. The CDR3, as DNA: TGTGCCAGCAGCTATCCCTGGGGGCAGGGGTATGGCTACACCTTC.

As for this clone: Its ends do not fully match the called genes, so a read error is possible. The chain uses TRBV6-6 and TRBJ1-2; 8 bases are a match to TRBD1. CDR1 and CDR2 (germline): MNHNY, SVGAGI (reference sequence). The CDR3 is 13 amino acids. The CDR3 DNA reads as TGTGCCAGCATCGACAGGGGTTTGAAAGGCTACCCCTTC. Protein sequence: CASIDRGLKGYPF.

The chain employs TRBV13 and TRBJ1-3; D is unclear. Germline V lookup: CDR1 PRHDT, CDR2 FYEKMQ (reference sequence). The CDR3 loop spans 15 amino acids. The V end was cut by 5 bases, the J end by 2 bases, with 13 bases between. The chain's CDR3 is CASSVAPSAGNTIYF. The CDR3 DNA reads TGTGCCAGCAGCGTAGCTCCGAGCGCTGGAAACACCATATATTTT.

In DNA, the CDR3 is TGTGCCAGCAGTTTAAAAGGGGGAAGTGGCCAGCCCCAGCATTTT. Protein sequence: CASSLKGGSGQPQHF. The chain recombines TRBV27 with TRBJ1-5, with D perhaps matching TRBD1 (6 bases). Per the germline V gene, CDR1 is MNHEY and CDR2 is SMNVEV (reference sequence). This CDR3 contains 15 residues. V was cut by 2 bases and J by 7 bases, with 15 bases left in between.

This chain uses TRBV6-5 with TRBJ1-4; weak D call: TRBD1 (6 bases). The CDR3 runs 15 residues. In germline, CDR1 is MNHEY, CDR2 SVGAGI. Trimming shortened V by 0 bases and J by 8 bases, and 13 bases separated the two germline ends. CDR3 sequence reads: CASSYSPFGQEKLFF. As DNA, the CDR3 is TGTGCCAGCAGTTACTCGCCCTTTGGACAGGAAAAACTGTTTTTT.

The chain recombines TRBV2 with TRBJ1-2; weak D call: TRBD1 (5 bases). CDR1 and CDR2 (germline): SNHLY, FYNNEI. Trimming took off 3 bases at V and 5 bases at J, with 7 bases between the two ends. The CDR3 loop spans 12 amino acids. The CDR3 DNA sequence: TGTGCCAGCAGTGACCAGGGATATGGCTACACCTTC. Translation gives CASSDQGYGYTF.

CDR3 region: CASSSTGSANQPQHF. For the CDR3, the DNA is TGCGCCAGCAGTTCTACAGGGTCGGCCAATCAGCCCCAGCATTTT. V usage is TRBV5-1 and J usage is TRBJ1-5; D perhaps matches TRBD1 (6 bases). CDR3 length: 15 amino acids. Between the trimmed V and J ends, which lost 5 bases and 3 bases, there was a span of 15 bases. Germline CDR1 and CDR2: SGHRS and YFSETQ.

The chain joins TRBV19 to TRBJ2-2; tentatively, D is TRBD1 (5 bases). This CDR3 is built from 17 residues. Germline CDR1 and CDR2: LNHDA and SQIVND (reference sequence). Trimming stripped 2 bases from V and 1 base from J, with 14 bases between. The CDR3 sequence is CASSITPQALNTGELFF. The CDR3 DNA follows: TGTGCCAGTAGTATAACCCCACAGGCACTGAACACCGGGGAGCTGTTTTTT. Variable domain in full (rest from reference TRBV19 and TRBJ2-2): DGGITQSPKYLFRKEGQNVTLSCEQNLNHDAMYWYRQDPGQGLRLIYYSQIVNDFQKGDIAEGYSVSREKKESFPLTVTSAQKNPTAFYLCASSITPQALNTGELFFGEGSRLTVL.

This clone was observed a handful of times. The junction and the germline gene differ at one end; a read error may be behind it. This chain joins TRBV9 and TRBJ2-3, with unresolved D. CDR1 and CDR2 (germline): SGDLS, YYNGEE. This CDR3 spans 13 amino acids. This chain's CDR3 is CASSVDFSVTLVF. Here the CDR3 DNA reads TGTGCCAGCAGCGTAGATTTTAGTGTGACTCTGGTTTTT.

This clone was picked up a small number of times. The gene calls are TRBV15 and TRBJ2-2; D call uncertain. CDR1 is LNHNV, CDR2 YYDKDF, per germline (reference sequence). CDR3 length: 14 residues. Trimming took off 0 bases at V and 10 bases at J, with 12 bases between the two ends. CDR3 sequence reads: CATSRENSEEELFF. CDR3 DNA: TGTGCCACCAGCAGAGAAAACTCTGAGGAGGAGCTGTTTTTT. Variable domain in full (rest from reference TRBV15 and TRBJ2-2): DAMVIQNPRYQVTQFGKPVTLSCSQTLNHNVMYWYQQKSSQAPKLLFHYYDKDFNNEADTPDNFQSRRPNTSFCFLDIRSPGLGDTAMYLCATSRENSEEELFFGEGSRLTVL.

The chain employs TRBV7-9 and TRBJ1-3; the D is unclear. V dropped 1 base and J dropped 0 bases, with 10 bases sitting between them. The CDR3 sequence is 16 residues long. The germline V gene encodes CDR1 SEHNR and CDR2 FQNEAQ (reference sequence). The chain's CDR3 is CASSLDWSTSGNTIYF. DNA for the CDR3: TGTGCCAGCAGCTTAGACTGGAGCACCTCTGGAAACACCATATATTTT.

The V call is TRBV19, the J call TRBJ2-1; 10 bases match TRBD1. After removal of 5 bases from V and 7 bases from J, the junction contained 5 bases not matched to a gene. The CDR3 loop spans 14 amino acids. CDR1 LNHDA and CDR2 SQIVND come from the germline V gene (reference sequence). In nucleotides, the CDR3 is TGTGCCAGTAGTGACCGGGACAGGGGAAATGAGCAGTTCTTC. Amino acids: CASSDRDRGNEQFF.

The chain joins TRBV10-1 to TRBJ2-2; possible D gene TRBD1, 6 bases. The V end was cut by 7 bases, the J end by 0 bases, with 9 bases between. This CDR3 is built from 14 residues. CDR1 and CDR2 from the germline V gene are WNHNN and SYGVQD (reference sequence). The CDR3 loop is CASMGDTNTGELFF. The CDR3 DNA reads TGCGCCAGCATGGGGGACACGAACACCGGGGAGCTGTTTTTT.

This clone was detected only a few times. This rearrangement joins TRBV9 to TRBJ1-4; 8 nucleotides agree with TRBD1. Losses at the gene ends were 0 bases for V and 12 bases for J; bases not matched to a gene: 13. The germline CDR1 and CDR2 sequences are SGDLS and YYNGEE. The CDR3 covers 16 residues. The CDR3 is CASSVGGQGRGLELFF. The CDR3 DNA reads TGTGCCAGCAGCGTAGGTGGACAGGGACGAGGTTTGGAACTGTTTTTT.

The chain couples TRBV10-3 to TRBJ2-1; TRBD2 agrees at 7 bases. The CDR3 sequence is 14 residues long. V lost 9 bases to trimming and J lost 2 bases; unmatched junction nucleotides: 7. Germline values: CDR1 ENHRY, CDR2 SYGVKD. In nucleotides, the CDR3 is TGTGCCATGGGAGGGGCGGCCCCCTACAATGAGCAGTTCTTC. This sequence encodes CAMGGAAPYNEQFF.

The chain recombines TRBV5-1 with TRBJ1-3; 9 bases match TRBD1. Germline CDR1 is SGHRS and CDR2 is YFSETQ. V was clipped by 0 bases and J by 0 bases; unmatched bases: 4. The CDR3 covers 17 residues. DNA of the CDR3: TGCGCCAGCAGCTTGGAGGGACAGGGTGACTCTGGAAACACCATATATTTT. Translating gives CASSLEGQGDSGNTIYF.

The rearrangement uses TRBV19 and TRBJ1-6; possible D gene TRBD1, 6 bases. This CDR3 has 15 residues. V was trimmed by 7 bases and J by 9 bases, leaving 19 bases between them. Germline V gene lookup returns CDR1 LNHDA and CDR2 SQIVND (reference sequence). CDR3 protein: CASKGEGQGSSPLHF. CDR3 coding DNA: TGTGCCAGTAAGGGGGAAGGGCAGGGAAGTTCACCCCTCCACTTT.

This clone was detected only a few times. This chain uses TRBV19 with TRBJ1-1; D gene unclear. Germline loops: CDR1 LNHDA, CDR2 SQIVND (reference sequence). Trimming removed 5 bases at V and 1 base at J, with 17 bases between. CDR3 length: 16 amino acids. This chain's CDR3 is CASSHIFLNRNTEAFF. CDR3 nucleotide sequence: TGTGCCAGTAGTCATATCTTCCTTAACAGGAACACTGAAGCTTTCTTT.

The CDR3 DNA sequence: TGTGCCAGCAGCTTAGGGGGCAGGGGGCTAAGTCAGCCCCAGCATTTT. It codes for CASSLGGRGLSQPQHF. This chain uses TRBV7-8 with TRBJ1-5; 8 nucleotides align to TRBD1. Germline V gives CDR1 SGHVS, CDR2 FQNEAQ. With 1 base clipped from V and 6 bases from J, the junction kept 8 bases outside the gene matches. The CDR3 totals 16 residues.

This clone was seen once. This rearrangement joins TRBV4-1 to TRBJ2-4, with 10 bases matching TRBD2. CDR3 length equals 15 residues. In germline, CDR1 is MGHRA, CDR2 YSYEKL. Trimming cost V 3 bases and J 8 bases; bases outside gene matches: 7. CDR3 sequence reads: CASSQLAGVEDIQYF. CDR3 sequence (DNA): TGCGCCAGCAGCCAGCTAGCGGGGGTTGAGGACATTCAGTACTTC.

This clone was picked up one time. The rearrangement links TRBV7-2 to TRBJ2-1; weak D call: TRBD1 (6 bases). The V end lost 4 bases, the J end lost 9 bases, and 10 bases lay between the germline ends. CDR1 is SGHTA, CDR2 FQGNSA, per germline. The CDR3 has 12 residues. Written as DNA, the CDR3 is TGTGCCAGCAGCTCCAGGGGAAGTGAGCAGTTCTTC. This translates into CASSSRGSEQFF.

The chain recombines TRBV15 with TRBJ1-1; D unclear. V dropped 3 bases and J dropped 3 bases, with 11 bases sitting between them. This CDR3 has 14 amino acids. Germline CDR1 LNHNV, CDR2 YYDKDF (reference sequence). CDR3 loop: CATSRSGSHTEAFF. In DNA, the CDR3 is TGTGCCACCAGCAGGTCAGGCTCCCACACTGAAGCTTTCTTT.